These 10 T cell receptor beta chains originate from one sample sequenced in a study of blood T cell repertoires in COVID-19. Assay: immunoSEQ multiplex PCR; the TCRdb copy retains only in-frame clones and omits some. The sample records over 150,000 clones, about nine tenths being singletons. The source material was peripheral blood. Source of these receptors: a man in his 70s with active or convalescent COVID-19.

This chain connects TRBV18 to TRBJ1-3; D not resolved. The germline V gene has CDR1 KGHSH and CDR2 LQKENI. V was clipped by 1 base and J by 3 bases, with 7 bases between them. CDR3 length: 14 residues. CDR3 sequence reads: CASSPQGGGNTIYF. CDR3 bases: TGTGCCAGCTCACCACAGGGAGGTGGAAACACCATATATTTT.

In its sample, this clone was seen once. This chain links TRBV30 with TRBJ1-2; TRBD1 matches at 8 bases. CDR3 length equals 12 residues. The ends lost 7 bases at V and 6 bases at J; junction bases unmatched: 7. Germline CDR1 and CDR2: GTSNPN and SVGIG (reference sequence). The CDR3 loop reads CAYWTGNDGYTF. CDR3 coding DNA: TGTGCCTACTGGACAGGGAACGATGGCTACACCTTC. Based on the CDR3 plus reference TRBV30 and TRBJ1-2, the full variable domain is SQTIHQWPATLVQPVGSPLSLECTVEGTSNPNLYWYRQAAGRGLQLLFYSVGIGQISSEVPQNLSASRPQDRQFILSSKKLLLSDSGFYLCAYWTGNDGYTFGSGTRLTVV.

This chain uses TRBV2 with TRBJ2-3, with D possibly TRBD2 on 6 matching bases. Germline CDR1 is SNHLY and CDR2 is FYNNEI. V lost 6 bases to trimming and J lost 2 bases, with 18 bases between them. The CDR3 consists of 16 residues. CDR3 loop: CASSPTGLDSTDTQYF. CDR3 bases: TGTGCCAGCAGCCCGACGGGACTCGACTCCACAGATACGCAGTATTTT.

The CDR3 sequence: CATRDRGSIWGYTF. For the CDR3, the DNA is TGTGCCACCAGGGACAGGGGCAGTATTTGGGGCTACACCTTC. The V call is TRBV15, the J call TRBJ1-2, with 9 bases identical to TRBD1. CDR3 length equals 14 residues. V dropped 6 bases and J dropped 8; count of bases not matched to a gene: 10. Per the germline V gene, CDR1 is LNHNV and CDR2 is YYDKDF (reference sequence).

In DNA, the CDR3 is TGCGCCAGCAGCCCGACGGAGCCTAACTATGGCTACACCTTC. It encodes CASSPTEPNYGYTF. The chain is built from TRBV5-1 and TRBJ1-2, with no clear D. CDR3 size: 14 residues. The germline V and J ends were trimmed by 4 bases and 0 bases, with 10 bases remaining between them. Germline loops: CDR1 SGHRS, CDR2 YFSETQ. The variable domain in full, completed from reference TRBV5-1 and TRBJ1-2, reads KAGVTQTPRYLIKTRGQQVTLSCSPISGHRSVSWYQQTPGQGLQFLFEYFSETQRNKGNFPGRFSGRQFSNSRSEMNVSTLELGDSALYLCASSPTEPNYGYTFGSGTRLTVV.

The chain couples TRBV12-3 or TRBV12-4 to TRBJ2-1, with D tentatively TRBD2 (6 bases). The CDR3 loop spans 12 amino acids. Trimming pared 6 bases from V and 15 bases from J, leaving 18 bases between. The CDR3 loop is CASSVAGTQSFF. CDR3 sequence (DNA): TGTGCCAGCAGCGTTGCGGGGACGCAATCGTTCTTC.

The CDR3 region is CASSVGTGPDNEQFF. DNA of the CDR3: TGTGCCAGCAGCGTAGGGACAGGGCCTGACAATGAGCAGTTCTTC. The chain has TRBV9 and TRBJ2-1; 8 bases map to TRBD1. CDR1 and CDR2 (germline): SGDLS, YYNGEE. Germline trimming cut 0 bases from V and 5 bases from J; bases unmatched to any gene: 4. CDR3 length equals 15 residues.

The chain joins TRBV5-4 to TRBJ1-2; possible D gene TRBD1, 5 bases. CDR3 size: 14 residues. Looked up from germline, CDR1 is SGHNT and CDR2 is YYREEE (reference sequence). Deletions cut 6 bases from V and 4 bases from J, with 16 bases between. The chain's CDR3 is CASNTWEGRYGYTF. For the CDR3, the DNA is TGTGCCAGCAACACCTGGGAGGGACGCTATGGCTACACCTTC.

This rearrangement joins TRBV12-5 to TRBJ2-1; 14 nucleotides match TRBD2. The CDR3 length is 24 residues. V gave up 3 bases and J gave up 2 bases; unmatched junction bases: 24. Germline CDR1 and CDR2: LGHNT and FRNRAP. CDR3 in amino acids: CASGFQRLGVLGLAGDDPYNEQFF. CDR3 sequence (DNA): TGTGCTAGTGGTTTCCAAAGGTTGGGGGTATTGGGACTAGCGGGAGATGACCCCTACAATGAGCAGTTCTTC.

The V call is TRBV6-5, the J call TRBJ1-4; D gene unclear. Between the trimmed V and J ends, which lost 0 bases and 5 bases, there was a span of 10 bases. Germline V gene data show CDR1 as MNHEY and CDR2 as SVGAGI. This CDR3 has 15 amino acids. Here the CDR3 DNA reads TGTGCCAGCAGTTACTCTGCAAGCCTCAATGAAAAACTGTTTTTT. Translation: CASSYSASLNEKLFF.